This T cell receptor beta chain was identified in a study of Ad26.COV2.S vaccination and SARS-CoV-2 variants. Study outcomes and limitations: Vaccine and placebo groups showed comparable non-spike TCR breadth.

The treatment denotes: about 20 received Ad26.COV2.S at low or high dose, single or two shots; about 5 received placebo; per-sample allocation not given. The samples date from day 63 after the first vaccine or placebo injection. What was given as vaccine was an Ad26 vector encoding Wuhan-strain SARS-CoV-2 spike. Details on this clone: Its target is not known.

Data came from immunoSEQ multiplex PCR; TCRdb stores just in-frame clones and leaves some out. The repertoire has some 480,000 clones, roughly nine tenths of them found once; the top ten carry around 13%. Sequenced material: peripheral blood, taken in a trial of Ad26.COV2.S vaccine versus placebo. This TCR was sampled from a person between 18 and 60 years old who received the Ad26.COV2.S COVID-19 vaccine or a placebo.

The CDR3 DNA follows: TGCGCCAGCAGCCAAGTCGCGACTACACTCACAGATACGCAGTATTTT. Encoded protein: CASSQVATTLTDTQYF. V usage is TRBV4-3 and J usage is TRBJ2-3; TRBD2 is a possible D gene (5 bases). V shed 1 base and J shed 2 bases, with 13 bases lying between them. The germline V gene has CDR1 LGHNA and CDR2 YSLEER. The CDR3 has 16 residues.